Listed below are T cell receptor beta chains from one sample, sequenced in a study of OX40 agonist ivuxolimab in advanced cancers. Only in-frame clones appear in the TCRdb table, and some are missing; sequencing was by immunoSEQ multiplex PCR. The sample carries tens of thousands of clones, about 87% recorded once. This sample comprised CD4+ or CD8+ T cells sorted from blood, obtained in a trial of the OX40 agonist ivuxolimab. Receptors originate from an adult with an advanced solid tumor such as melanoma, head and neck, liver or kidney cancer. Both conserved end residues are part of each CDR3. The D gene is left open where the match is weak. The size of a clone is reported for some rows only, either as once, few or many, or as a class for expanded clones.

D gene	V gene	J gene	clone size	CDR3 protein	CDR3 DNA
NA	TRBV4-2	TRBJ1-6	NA	CASSQSSGVTLHF	TGTGCCAGCAGCCAGAGTAGCGGGGTCACCCTCCACTTT
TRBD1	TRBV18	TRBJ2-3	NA	CASSPGTGPTDTQYF	TGTGCCAGCTCCCCCGGGACAGGACCCACAGATACGCAGTATTTT
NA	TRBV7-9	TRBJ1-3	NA	CASSSGGNTIYF	TGTGCCAGCAGTTCAGGGGGAAACACCATATATTTT
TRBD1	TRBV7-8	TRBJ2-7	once	CASSPQRPWGTGKYEQYF	TGTGCCAGCAGCCCCCAAAGACCCTGGGGGACAGGGAAGTACGAGCAGTACTTC
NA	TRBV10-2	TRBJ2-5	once	CASSENSLGETQYF	TGCGCCAGCAGTGAAAACTCTCTAGGAGAGACCCAGTACTTC
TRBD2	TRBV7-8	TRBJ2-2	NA	CASRLPGLDFANTGELFF	TGTGCCAGCAGATTGCCGGGACTAGATTTCGCGAACACCGGGGAGCTGTTTTTT
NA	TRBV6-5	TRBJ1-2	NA	CASSSAVLIGYTF	TGTGCCAGCAGTTCAGCGGTACTCATAGGCTACACCTTC
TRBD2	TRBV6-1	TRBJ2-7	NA	CASRVAGAGEQYF	TGTGCCAGCAGGGTAGCGGGAGCGGGAGAGCAGTACTTC
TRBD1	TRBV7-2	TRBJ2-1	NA	CASSFLDRAYNEQFF	TGTGCCAGCAGCTTCCTCGACAGGGCGTACAATGAGCAGTTCTTC
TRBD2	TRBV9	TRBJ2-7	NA	CASSQGEGSSSYEQYF	TGTGCCAGCAGCCAAGGGGAGGGGTCGAGCTCCTACGAGCAGTACTTC
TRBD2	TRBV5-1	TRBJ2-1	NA	CASRSRGGAGEQFF	TGCGCCAGCAGGTCTAGGGGAGGGGCCGGTGAGCAGTTCTTC
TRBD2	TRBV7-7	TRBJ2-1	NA	CASSPLAGGLGEQFF	TGTGCTAGCAGCCCACTAGCGGGAGGATTAGGTGAGCAGTTCTTC
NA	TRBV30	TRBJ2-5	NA	CAWSGRSLETQYF	TGTGCCTGGAGTGGACGGTCGCTGGAGACCCAGTACTTC
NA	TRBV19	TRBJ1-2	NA	CASKADRGIFYGYTF	TGTGCCAGTAAAGCAGATCGGGGGATCTTCTATGGCTACACCTTC
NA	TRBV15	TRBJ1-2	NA	CATSKGGKDGDYGYTF	TGTGCCACCAGCAAGGGGGGGAAGGATGGGGACTATGGCTACACCTTC
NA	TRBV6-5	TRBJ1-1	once	CASSSGTYGMPFF	TGTGCCAGCAGTTCCGGGACTTACGGGATGCCTTTCTTT
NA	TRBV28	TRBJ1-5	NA	CASSLLNQPQHF	TGTGCCAGCAGTTTACTGAATCAGCCCCAGCATTTT
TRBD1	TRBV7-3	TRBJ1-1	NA	CASSLTGGTEAFF	TGTGCCAGCAGCCTGACAGGGGGGACTGAAGCTTTCTTT
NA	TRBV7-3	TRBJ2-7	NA	CASRARTETYEQYF	TGTGCCAGCAGAGCTAGGACAGAGACCTACGAGCAGTACTTC
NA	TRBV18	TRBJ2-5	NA	CASSSGTWEQYF	TGTGCCAGCTCATCCGGGACGTGGGAGCAGTACTTC
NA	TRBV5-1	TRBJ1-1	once	CASTPRGEENTEAFF	TGCGCCAGCACCCCGCGGGGGGAAGAGAACACTGAAGCTTTCTTT
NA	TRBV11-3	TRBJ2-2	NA	CASSVDSTGGELFF	TGTGCCAGCAGCGTGGATTCAACTGGCGGGGAGCTGTTTTTT
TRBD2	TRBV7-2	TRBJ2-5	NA	CASTRGGAQYF	TGTGCCAGCACCCGGGGGGGGGCCCAGTACTTC
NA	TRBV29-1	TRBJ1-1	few	CSVERMNTEAFF	TGCAGCGTCGAAAGAATGAACACTGAAGCTTTCTTT
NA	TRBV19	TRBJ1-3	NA	CASSLRRGDSGNTIYF	TGTGCCAGTAGTCTCCGACGAGGGGACTCTGGAAACACCATATATTTT
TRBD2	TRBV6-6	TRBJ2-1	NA	CASSQGLGVRSEQFF	TGTGCCAGCAGTCAGGGACTAGGGGTGAGAAGTGAGCAGTTCTTC